This T cell receptor beta chain was recovered during a study of cytomegalovirus exposure and HLA in healthy donors. Study-level results: A link between a missense DCLRE1C variant and TCR beta V- and J-gene trimming emerged from a later analysis.

The PCR was carried out with 60 Vbeta primers and 13 Jbeta primers. Original handling: In a later analysis, the count reached 76 million or so unique TCR beta chains, with 9 million to 11 million shared. Here immunoSEQ multiplex PCR was the method, and the copy in TCRdb shows in-frame clones only, minus some. V and J calls and clone size are as listed in that table; D and trimming were resolved from the DNA. Among 140,000 to 150,000 clones listed, 80% were seen once. CDR1 is MGHRA, CDR2 YSYEKL, per germline. V was clipped by 4 bases and J by 2 bases, with 9 bases between them. The CDR3 length is 14 residues. This clone was counted once. Its target is not known.

The sequenced sample was PBMCs. The sequence came from a man aged 35 to 55 in good health and CMV-seronegative. The rearrangement joins TRBV4-1 to TRBJ1-3; D remains ambiguous. CDR3 region: CASSPTGPGNTIYF. Written as DNA, the CDR3 is TGCGCCAGCAGCCCGACGGGTCCTGGAAACACCATATATTTT.